This TCR beta chain was identified during a study of blood T cells in healthy people across ages. The study, taken as a whole, reports: PBMCs that were unsorted prevented a conclusive naive versus antigen-experienced comparison. Both higher diversity and more naive CD4+ cells marked long-lived donors when set against aged donors.

Sample-barcoded 5' priming and a J-beta primer mix drove a second PCR of roughly 7 to 11 cycles. Each sample provided no less than 2.5 million CDR3-containing paired-end reads. TCRdb called the 5' RACE reads again in MiXCR, with one record for every CDR3 protein. The sample includes more than 800,000 distinct CDR3 sequences, about 28% of them seen just once. This clonotype was seen repeatedly, ten times or more. Its antigen is unidentified. Germline loops: CDR1 MGHRA, CDR2 YSYEKL. The CDR3 length is 16 residues. Unmatched junction bases numbered 6, after V lost 4 bases and J lost 0 bases. Specimen: blood. The source of this sequence is a woman of 80 years or more in good health. This chain connects TRBV4-1 to TRBJ2-4; 7 bases are shared with TRBD2. The CDR3 DNA follows: TGCGCCAGCAGCCCCGGGGGAGGGGCAGCCAAAAACATTCAGTACTTC. Protein sequence: CASSPGGGAAKNIQYF.